This T cell receptor (beta chain) originates from a study of blood T cells in healthy people across ages. This clonotype appeared a few times. What it binds is unknown. Study findings and constraints: Across samples, TCR beta diversity tracked strongly with naive T cell percentage. Shifts in expanded clonotypes may have been confounded by donor CMV status, which was unknown.

PCR was performed a second time for roughly 7 to 12 cycles using a sample-barcoded 5' primer and a J-beta primer mix. MiXCR was run by TCRdb on the 5' RACE reads, yielding one entry per CDR3 protein. This sample has roughly 860,000 distinct CDR3 sequences, with 60% to 80% found just once. The sequence was obtained from a young man in good health. The sequenced sample consisted of blood.

The CDR3 reads CASTRPTSNEKLFF. The CDR3 bases are TGTGCCAGCACCCGTCCTACTTCTAATGAAAAACTGTTTTTT. The chain joins TRBV6-1 to TRBJ1-4; D call uncertain. The CDR3 totals 14 residues. CDR1 is MNHNS, CDR2 SASEGT, per germline. V lost 7 bases, J lost 3 bases, and 12 bases lay in between.